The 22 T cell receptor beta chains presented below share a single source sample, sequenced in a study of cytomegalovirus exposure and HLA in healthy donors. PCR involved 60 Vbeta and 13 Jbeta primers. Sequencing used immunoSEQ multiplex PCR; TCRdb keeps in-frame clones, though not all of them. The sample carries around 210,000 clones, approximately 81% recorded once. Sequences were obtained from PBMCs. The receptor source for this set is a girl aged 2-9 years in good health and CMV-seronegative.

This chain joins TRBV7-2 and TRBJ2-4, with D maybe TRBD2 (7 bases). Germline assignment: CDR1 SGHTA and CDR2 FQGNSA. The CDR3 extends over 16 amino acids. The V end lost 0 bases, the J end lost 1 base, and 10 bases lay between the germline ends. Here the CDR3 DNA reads TGTGCCAGCAGCTTAGCGGGGGGGCGTGCCAAAAACATTCAGTACTTC. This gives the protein CASSLAGGRAKNIQYF.

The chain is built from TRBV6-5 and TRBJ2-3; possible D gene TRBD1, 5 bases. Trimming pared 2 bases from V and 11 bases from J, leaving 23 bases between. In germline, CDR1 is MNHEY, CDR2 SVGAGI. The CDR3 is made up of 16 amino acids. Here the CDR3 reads CASSYGAGLSVWKQYF. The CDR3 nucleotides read TGTGCCAGCAGTTACGGGGCAGGGTTATCTGTTTGGAAGCAGTATTTT.

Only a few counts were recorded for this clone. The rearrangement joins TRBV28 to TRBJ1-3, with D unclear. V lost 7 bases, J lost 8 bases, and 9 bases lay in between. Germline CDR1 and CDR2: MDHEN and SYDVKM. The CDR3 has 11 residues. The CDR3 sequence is CASTVRDTIYF. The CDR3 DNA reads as TGTGCCAGCACCGTTCGGGACACCATATATTTT.

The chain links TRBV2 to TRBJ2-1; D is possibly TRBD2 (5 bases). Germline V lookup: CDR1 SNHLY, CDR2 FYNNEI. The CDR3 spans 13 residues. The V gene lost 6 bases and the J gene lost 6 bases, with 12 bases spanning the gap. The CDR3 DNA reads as TGTGCCAGCAGGAGGTCTAGCAGCAATGAGCAGTTCTTC. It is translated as CASRRSSSNEQFF.

CDR3 loop: CASSLRQGNSPLHF. In nucleotides, the CDR3 is TGTGCCAGCAGCTTGCGGCAGGGGAATTCACCCCTCCACTTT. The V call is TRBV5-4, the J call TRBJ1-6; maybe TRBD1 (6 bases). The CDR3 spans 14 residues. The V end lost 1 base, the J end lost 7 bases, and 9 bases lay between the germline ends. Germline CDR1 is SGHNT and CDR2 is YYREEE (reference sequence).

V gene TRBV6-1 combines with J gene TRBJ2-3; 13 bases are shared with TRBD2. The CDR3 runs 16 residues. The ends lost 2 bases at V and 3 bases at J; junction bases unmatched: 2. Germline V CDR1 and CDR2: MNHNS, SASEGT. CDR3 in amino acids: CASSERLAGGTDTQYF. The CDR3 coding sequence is TGTGCCAGCAGTGAAAGACTAGCGGGAGGAACAGATACGCAGTATTTT.

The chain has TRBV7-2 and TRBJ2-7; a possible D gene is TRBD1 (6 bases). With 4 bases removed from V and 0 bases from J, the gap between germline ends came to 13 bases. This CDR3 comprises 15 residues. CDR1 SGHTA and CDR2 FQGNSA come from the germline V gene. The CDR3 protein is CASSSYRAISYEQYF. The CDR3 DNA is TGTGCCAGCAGCTCCTACAGGGCCATCTCCTACGAGCAGTACTTC.

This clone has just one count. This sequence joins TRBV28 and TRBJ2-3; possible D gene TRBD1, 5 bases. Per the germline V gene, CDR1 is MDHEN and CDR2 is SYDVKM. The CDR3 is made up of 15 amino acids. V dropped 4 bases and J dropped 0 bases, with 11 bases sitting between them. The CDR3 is CASSSTAPSTDTQYF. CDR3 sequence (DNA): TGTGCCAGCAGTTCGACAGCGCCTAGCACAGATACGCAGTATTTT.

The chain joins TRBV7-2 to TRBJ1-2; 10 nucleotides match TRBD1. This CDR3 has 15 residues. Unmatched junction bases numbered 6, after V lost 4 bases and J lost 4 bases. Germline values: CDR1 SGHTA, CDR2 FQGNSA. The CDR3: CASSYTDRGFYGYTF. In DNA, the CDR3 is TGTGCCAGCAGCTATACGGACAGGGGGTTCTATGGCTACACCTTC. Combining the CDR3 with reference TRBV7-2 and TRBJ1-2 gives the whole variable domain GAGVSQSPSNKVTEKGKDVELRCDPISGHTALYWYRQSLGQGLEFLIYFQGNSAPDKSGLPSDRFSAERTGGSVSTLTIQRTQQEDSAVYLCASSYTDRGFYGYTFGSGTRLTVV.

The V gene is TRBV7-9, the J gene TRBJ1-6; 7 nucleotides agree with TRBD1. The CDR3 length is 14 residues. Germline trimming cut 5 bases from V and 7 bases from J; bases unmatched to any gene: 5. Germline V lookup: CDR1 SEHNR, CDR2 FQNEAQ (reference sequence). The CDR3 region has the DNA TGTGCCAGCAGCCGACAGGGCCTAAATTCACCCCTCCACTTT. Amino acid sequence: CASSRQGLNSPLHF.

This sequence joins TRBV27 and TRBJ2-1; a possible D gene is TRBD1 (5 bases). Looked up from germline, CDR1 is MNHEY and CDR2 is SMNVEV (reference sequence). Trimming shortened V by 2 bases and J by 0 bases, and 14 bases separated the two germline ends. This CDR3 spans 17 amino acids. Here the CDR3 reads CASSLRLTGSSYNEQFF. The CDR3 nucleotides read TGTGCCAGCAGTTTACGTCTAACAGGAAGCTCCTACAATGAGCAGTTCTTC.

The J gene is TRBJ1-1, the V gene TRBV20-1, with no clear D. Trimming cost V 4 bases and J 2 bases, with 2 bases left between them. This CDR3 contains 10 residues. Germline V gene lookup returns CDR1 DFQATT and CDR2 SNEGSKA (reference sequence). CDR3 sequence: CSATNTEAFF. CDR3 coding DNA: TGCAGTGCTACAAACACTGAAGCTTTCTTT.

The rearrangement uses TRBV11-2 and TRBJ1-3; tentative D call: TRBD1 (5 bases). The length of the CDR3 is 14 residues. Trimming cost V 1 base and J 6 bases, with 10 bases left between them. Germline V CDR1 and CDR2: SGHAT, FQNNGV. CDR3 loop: CASSLGSGENTIYF. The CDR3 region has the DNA TGTGCCAGCAGCTTAGGGTCGGGGGAAAACACCATATATTTT.

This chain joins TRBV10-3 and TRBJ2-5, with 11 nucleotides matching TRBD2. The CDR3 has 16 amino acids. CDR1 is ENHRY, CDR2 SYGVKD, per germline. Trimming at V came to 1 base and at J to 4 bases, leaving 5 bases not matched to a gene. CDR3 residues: CAISEWGLAAGETQYF. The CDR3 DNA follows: TGTGCCATCAGTGAGTGGGGACTAGCGGCGGGAGAGACCCAGTACTTC.

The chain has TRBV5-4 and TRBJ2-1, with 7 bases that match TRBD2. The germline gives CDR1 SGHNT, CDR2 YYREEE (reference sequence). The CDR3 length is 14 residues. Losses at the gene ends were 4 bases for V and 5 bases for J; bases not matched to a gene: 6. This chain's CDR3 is CASSVASGDNEQFF. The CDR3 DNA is TGTGCCAGCAGCGTGGCTAGCGGAGACAATGAGCAGTTCTTC. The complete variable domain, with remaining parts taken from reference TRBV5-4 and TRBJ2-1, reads ETGVTQSPTHLIKTRGQQVTLRCSSQSGHNTVSWYQQALGQGPQFIFQYYREEENGRGNFPPRFSGLQFPNYSSELNVNALELDDSALYLCASSVASGDNEQFFGPGTRLTVL.

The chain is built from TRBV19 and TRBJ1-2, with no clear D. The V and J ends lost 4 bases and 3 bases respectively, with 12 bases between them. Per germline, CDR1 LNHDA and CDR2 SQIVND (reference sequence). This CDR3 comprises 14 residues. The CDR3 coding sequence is TGTGCCAGTAGTAATAAGGCGGCAGACTATGGCTACACCTTC. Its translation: CASSNKAADYGYTF.

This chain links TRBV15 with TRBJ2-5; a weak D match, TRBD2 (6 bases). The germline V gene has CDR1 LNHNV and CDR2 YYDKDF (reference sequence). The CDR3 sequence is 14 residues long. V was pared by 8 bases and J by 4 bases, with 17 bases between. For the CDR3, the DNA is TGTGCCACCTCGTCCCGGGGGTTGGGAGAGACCCAGTACTTC. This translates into CATSSRGLGETQYF.

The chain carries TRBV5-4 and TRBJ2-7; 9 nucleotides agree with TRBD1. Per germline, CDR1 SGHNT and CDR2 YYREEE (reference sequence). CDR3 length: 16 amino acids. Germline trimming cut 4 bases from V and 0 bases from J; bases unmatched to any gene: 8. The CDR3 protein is CASSAPGQGSSYEQYF. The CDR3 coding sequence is TGTGCCAGCAGCGCGCCGGGACAGGGTAGCTCCTACGAGCAGTACTTC.

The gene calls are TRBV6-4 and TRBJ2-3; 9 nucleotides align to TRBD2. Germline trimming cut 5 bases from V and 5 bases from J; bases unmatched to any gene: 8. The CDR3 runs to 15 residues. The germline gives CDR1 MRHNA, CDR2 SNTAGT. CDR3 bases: TGTGCCAGCAGTCGGCTGGCGGGAGGGTTAGATACGCAGTATTTT. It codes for CASSRLAGGLDTQYF.

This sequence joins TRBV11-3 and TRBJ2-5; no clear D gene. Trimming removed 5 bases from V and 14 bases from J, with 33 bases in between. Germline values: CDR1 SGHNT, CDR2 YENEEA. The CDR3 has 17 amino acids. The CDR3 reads CASSANPRTGPSGPLYF. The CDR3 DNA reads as TGTGCCAGCAGCGCAAACCCACGAACCGGTCCGTCAGGCCCCTTATACTTC.

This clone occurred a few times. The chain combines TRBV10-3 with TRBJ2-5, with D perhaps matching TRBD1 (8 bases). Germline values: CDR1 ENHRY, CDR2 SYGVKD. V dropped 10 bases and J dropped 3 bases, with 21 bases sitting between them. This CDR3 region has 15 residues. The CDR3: CASTGGAGREETQYF. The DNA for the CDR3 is TGTGCCAGTACAGGGGGGGCCGGAAGAGAAGAGACCCAGTACTTC.

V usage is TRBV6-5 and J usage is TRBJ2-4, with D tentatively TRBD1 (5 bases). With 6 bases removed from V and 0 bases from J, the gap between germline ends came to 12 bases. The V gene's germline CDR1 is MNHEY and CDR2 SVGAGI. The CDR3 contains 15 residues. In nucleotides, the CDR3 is TGTGCCAGCAGAGCAGGGCAGTTAGCCAAAAACATTCAGTACTTC. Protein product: CASRAGQLAKNIQYF.